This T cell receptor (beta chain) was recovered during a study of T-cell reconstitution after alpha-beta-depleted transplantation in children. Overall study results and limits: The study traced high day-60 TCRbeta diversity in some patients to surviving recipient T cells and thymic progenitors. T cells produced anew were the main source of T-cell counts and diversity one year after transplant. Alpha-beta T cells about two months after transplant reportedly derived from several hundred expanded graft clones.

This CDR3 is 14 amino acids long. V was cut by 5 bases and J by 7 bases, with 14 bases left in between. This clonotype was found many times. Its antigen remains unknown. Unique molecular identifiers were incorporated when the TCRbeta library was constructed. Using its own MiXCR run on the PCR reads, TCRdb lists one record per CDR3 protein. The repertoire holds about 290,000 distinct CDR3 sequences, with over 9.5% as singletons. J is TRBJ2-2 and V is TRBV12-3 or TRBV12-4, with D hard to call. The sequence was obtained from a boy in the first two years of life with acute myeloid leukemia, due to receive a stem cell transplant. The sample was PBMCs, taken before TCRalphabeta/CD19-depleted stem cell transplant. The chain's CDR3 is CASSLNVGIGELFF. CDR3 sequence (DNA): TGTGCCAGCAGTCTAAATGTGGGGATCGGGGAGCTGTTTTTT.